Detailed here is one TCR beta chain. This entry comes from a study of metastatic and nonmetastatic thyroid tumors. Whole-study context: Blood and tumor or nodule tissue repertoires from malignant and benign thyroid patients were compared.

In the authors' workflow: Researchers built a distant-metastasis classifier for papillary thyroid cancer that drew on CDR3 differences across clinicopathological groups. With MiXCR, TCRdb reprocessed the PCR reads. The V and J calls were not made by the authors but by TCRdb's processing. The sample lists over 15,000 clones; about 4% were seen once. No treatment of any kind had been given to any patient before thyroid surgery. Looked up from germline, CDR1 is MDHEN and CDR2 is SYDVKM. Trimming at V came to 3 bases and at J to 8 bases, leaving 10 bases not matched to a gene. The CDR3 is made up of 15 amino acids.

The specimen sequenced was tumor tissue. The genes are TRBV28 and TRBJ2-1; TRBD2 matches at 7 bases. This clonotype was obtained from a female donor with papillary thyroid cancer or a benign thyroid nodule (not recorded which). Some clones in this sample may be carry-over from other donors' samples. The CDR3 sequence: CASSFLRGRGDEQFF. The CDR3 bases are TGTGCCAGCAGTTTCCTTCGCGGGAGAGGAGATGAGCAGTTCTTC. The full variable domain, its missing parts supplied by reference TRBV28 and TRBJ2-1, is DVKVTQSSRYLVKRTGEKVFLECVQDMDHENMFWYRQDPGLGLRLIYFSYDVKMKEKGDIPEGYSVSREKKERFSLILESASTNQTSMYLCASSFLRGRGDEQFFGPGTRLTVL.